These T cell receptor beta chains were read from a single sample in a study of cytomegalovirus exposure and HLA in healthy donors. Only in-frame clones appear in the TCRdb table, and some are missing; sequencing was by immunoSEQ multiplex PCR. The sample gives fewer than 200,000 clones, more than 60% of which show up once; around 4.6% is in the top ten. Source material: PBMCs. The receptors were gathered from a male donor in good health and CMV-seronegative. Both conserved end residues are part of each CDR3. D genes are given only for firm matches. Expanded clones get a size class; other rows say once, few or many, or leave the size out.

CDR3 length: 15
clone size: -
D gene: -
J gene: TRBJ2-6
V gene: TRBV5-1
CDR3 DNA: TGCGCCAGCAAGCGGCTTGACTCTGGGGCCAACGTCCTGACTTTC
CDR3 protein: CASKRLDSGANVLTF

CDR3 length: 15
clone size: -
D gene: TRBD1
J gene: TRBJ2-7
V gene: TRBV6-5
CDR3 DNA: TGTGCCAGCAGGAAACGGACAGGGAGCTCCTACGAGCAGTACTTC
CDR3 protein: CASRKRTGSSYEQYF

CDR3 length: 16
clone size: -
D gene: TRBD2
J gene: TRBJ2-3
V gene: TRBV13
CDR3 DNA: TGTGCCAGCAGCTTAACGGCGGGGGTACCCACAGATACGCAGTATTTT
CDR3 protein: CASSLTAGVPTDTQYF

CDR3 length: 16
clone size: once
D gene: -
J gene: TRBJ1-2
V gene: TRBV27
CDR3 DNA: TGTGCCAGCAGTTTACGGAGGGGGGGGTCTAACTATGGCTACACCTTC
CDR3 protein: CASSLRRGGSNYGYTF

CDR3 length: 11
clone size: -
D gene: -
J gene: TRBJ2-1
V gene: TRBV28
CDR3 DNA: TGTGCCAGCAGTACTTACAATGAGCAGTTCTTC
CDR3 protein: CASSTYNEQFF

CDR3 length: 15
clone size: -
D gene: -
J gene: TRBJ1-5
V gene: TRBV5-1
CDR3 DNA: TGCGCCAGCAGGACGGGTGGCGACGGCAATCAGCCCCAGCATTTT
CDR3 protein: CASRTGGDGNQPQHF

CDR3 length: 13
clone size: -
D gene: -
J gene: TRBJ2-7
V gene: TRBV27
CDR3 DNA: TGTGCCAGCAGTCCCCGGGACAACTACGAGCAGTACTTC
CDR3 protein: CASSPRDNYEQYF

CDR3 length: 15
clone size: -
D gene: -
J gene: TRBJ2-7
V gene: TRBV7-9
CDR3 DNA: TGTGCCAGCAGCCACCCGGGCCAAGGGGCTTACGAGCAGTACTTC
CDR3 protein: CASSHPGQGAYEQYF

CDR3 length: 13
clone size: -
D gene: -
J gene: TRBJ1-2
V gene: TRBV7-3
CDR3 DNA: TGTGCCAGCAGCCCCCAGGGAAGGAATGGCTACACCTTC
CDR3 protein: CASSPQGRNGYTF

CDR3 length: 15
clone size: once
D gene: -
J gene: TRBJ2-7
V gene: TRBV21-1
CDR3 DNA: TGTGCCAGCAGCAAAGCAATCGGTCGATTTCGGGAGCAGTACTTC
CDR3 protein: CASSKAIGRFREQYF

CDR3 length: 15
clone size: -
D gene: TRBD2
J gene: TRBJ2-5
V gene: TRBV6-5
CDR3 DNA: TGTGCCAGCCGCCGTTCCGTGGGAGGGCTTGAGACCCAGTACTTC
CDR3 protein: CASRRSVGGLETQYF

CDR3 length: 16
clone size: -
D gene: TRBD2
J gene: TRBJ2-1
V gene: TRBV7-3
CDR3 DNA: TGTGCCAGCAGCTCCCAAGCGGGGGCGATATACAATGAGCAGTTCTTC
CDR3 protein: CASSSQAGAIYNEQFF

CDR3 length: 15
clone size: -
D gene: -
J gene: TRBJ1-6
V gene: TRBV27
CDR3 DNA: TGTGCCAGCAGTTCCCAAGACAGACCTAATTCACCCCTCCACTTT
CDR3 protein: CASSSQDRPNSPLHF

CDR3 length: 13
clone size: -
D gene: -
J gene: TRBJ2-6
V gene: TRBV18
CDR3 DNA: TGTGCCAGCTCTGGTCGCAGGGTTGGTGTCCTGACTTTC
CDR3 protein: CASSGRRVGVLTF

CDR3 length: 15
clone size: -
D gene: TRBD1
J gene: TRBJ1-1
V gene: TRBV19
CDR3 DNA: TGTGCCAGTAGTATGCTACAGGGGCGGGACACTGAAGCTTTCTTT
CDR3 protein: CASSMLQGRDTEAFF

CDR3 length: 17
clone size: -
D gene: -
J gene: TRBJ2-1
V gene: TRBV4-3
CDR3 DNA: TGCGCCAGCAGCCCCGAGTGGAGCGGACTCTCCTACAATGAGCAGTTCTTC
CDR3 protein: CASSPEWSGLSYNEQFF

CDR3 length: 16
clone size: few
D gene: TRBD2
J gene: TRBJ2-1
V gene: TRBV28
CDR3 DNA: TGTGCCAGCAGTCCGGGGGGAACCCGAGGCCGGTATGAGCAGTTCTTC
CDR3 protein: CASSPGGTRGRYEQFF

CDR3 length: 13
clone size: -
D gene: -
J gene: TRBJ2-5
V gene: TRBV7-6
CDR3 DNA: TGTGCCAGCAGCGCGGCGGGCCAAGAGACCCAGTACTTC
CDR3 protein: CASSAAGQETQYF

CDR3 length: 16
clone size: -
D gene: -
J gene: TRBJ2-2
V gene: TRBV27
CDR3 DNA: TGTGCCAGCAGTTTACTATTAGGGACTGGCCCCGGGGAGCTGTTTTTT
CDR3 protein: CASSLLLGTGPGELFF

CDR3 length: 14
clone size: -
D gene: TRBD1
J gene: TRBJ2-7
V gene: TRBV9
CDR3 DNA: TGTGCCAGCAGCGTGGGGGACAGGGGCTACGAGCAGTACTTC
CDR3 protein: CASSVGDRGYEQYF

CDR3 length: 15
clone size: -
D gene: -
J gene: TRBJ2-7
V gene: TRBV2
CDR3 DNA: TGTGCCAGCAAGGTCGGGCAGGGGATCGCCAACGAGCAGTACTTC
CDR3 protein: CASKVGQGIANEQYF

CDR3 length: 13
clone size: once
D gene: -
J gene: TRBJ1-4
V gene: TRBV27
CDR3 DNA: TGTGCCGGGGCAGCTCGGGCTAATGAAAAACTGTTTTTT
CDR3 protein: CAGAARANEKLFF

CDR3 length: 14
clone size: few
D gene: -
J gene: TRBJ2-7
V gene: TRBV4-2
CDR3 DNA: TGTGCCAGCAGCCAAACCGAGACTTCCAACGAGCAGTACTTC
CDR3 protein: CASSQTETSNEQYF

CDR3 length: 12
clone size: -
D gene: -
J gene: TRBJ2-1
V gene: TRBV7-6
CDR3 DNA: TGTGCCAGCAGCAATCAGGTCAATGAGCAGTTCTTC
CDR3 protein: CASSNQVNEQFF

CDR3 length: 12
clone size: -
D gene: -
J gene: TRBJ1-1
V gene: TRBV28
CDR3 DNA: TGTGCCAGCAGTCTCCGGGACACTGAAGCTTTCTTT
CDR3 protein: CASSLRDTEAFF

CDR3 length: 14
clone size: -
D gene: TRBD1
J gene: TRBJ1-4
V gene: TRBV4-1
CDR3 DNA: TGCGCCAGCAGCGGGACAGGGCTTAATGAAAAACTGTTTTTT
CDR3 protein: CASSGTGLNEKLFF

CDR3 length: 15
clone size: -
D gene: TRBD1
J gene: TRBJ2-7
V gene: TRBV18
CDR3 DNA: TGTGCCAGCTCACCAATGGGACAGGGGTCCTACGAGCAGTACTTC
CDR3 protein: CASSPMGQGSYEQYF

CDR3 length: 12
clone size: -
D gene: -
J gene: TRBJ2-3
V gene: TRBV6-5
CDR3 DNA: TGTGCCAGCAGAACTAGCACAGATACGCAGTATTTT
CDR3 protein: CASRTSTDTQYF

CDR3 length: 13
clone size: -
D gene: -
J gene: TRBJ1-5
V gene: TRBV6-5
CDR3 DNA: TGTGCCAGCAGTTACTCTTCAGATCAGCCCCAGCATTTT
CDR3 protein: CASSYSSDQPQHF

CDR3 length: 16
clone size: -
D gene: -
J gene: TRBJ1-2
V gene: TRBV19
CDR3 DNA: TGTGCCAGTAGTATAGAGCACCGCGTACGCAACTATGGCTACACCTTC
CDR3 protein: CASSIEHRVRNYGYTF

CDR3 length: 14
clone size: -
D gene: -
J gene: TRBJ1-5
V gene: TRBV6-1
CDR3 DNA: TGTGCCAGCAGTGTACATCTTAGCAATCAGCCCCAGCATTTT
CDR3 protein: CASSVHLSNQPQHF

CDR3 length: 14
clone size: -
D gene: -
J gene: TRBJ1-1
V gene: TRBV18
CDR3 DNA: TGTGCCAGCTCACTCCCACAGGAGAACACTGAAGCTTTCTTT
CDR3 protein: CASSLPQENTEAFF

CDR3 length: 15
clone size: -
D gene: -
J gene: TRBJ2-1
V gene: TRBV6-4
CDR3 DNA: TGTGCCAGCAGTGTGGACGGGAGTCGTTACAATGAGCAGTTCTTC
CDR3 protein: CASSVDGSRYNEQFF

CDR3 length: 15
clone size: -
D gene: -
J gene: TRBJ2-5
V gene: TRBV11-2
CDR3 DNA: TGTGCCAGCAGCTTAGGGCGGCAGGGACAAGAGACCCAGTACTTC
CDR3 protein: CASSLGRQGQETQYF

CDR3 length: 12
clone size: -
D gene: TRBD1
J gene: TRBJ1-5
V gene: TRBV19
CDR3 DNA: TGTGCCAGTACCTCATTGGGGGACAGGGTGCATTTT
CDR3 protein: CASTSLGDRVHF

CDR3 length: 13
clone size: -
D gene: TRBD1
J gene: TRBJ2-5
V gene: TRBV9
CDR3 DNA: TGTGCCAGCAGCGTGACAGGGGCGGAGACCCAGTACTTC
CDR3 protein: CASSVTGAETQYF

CDR3 length: 14
clone size: -
D gene: TRBD1
J gene: TRBJ1-4
V gene: TRBV19
CDR3 DNA: TGTGCCAGTAGTGCGACAGGGGGATCAGAAAAACTGTTTTTT
CDR3 protein: CASSATGGSEKLFF

CDR3 length: 15
clone size: -
D gene: -
J gene: TRBJ2-1
V gene: TRBV7-9
CDR3 DNA: TGTGCCAGCAGCTTTAGGGGACTCTTCTACAATGAGCAGTTCTTC
CDR3 protein: CASSFRGLFYNEQFF

CDR3 length: 13
clone size: few
D gene: -
J gene: TRBJ2-1
V gene: TRBV7-9
CDR3 DNA: TGTGCCAGCACCCCTACTAGCTACAATGAGCAGTTCTTC
CDR3 protein: CASTPTSYNEQFF

CDR3 length: 14
clone size: -
D gene: -
J gene: TRBJ2-2
V gene: TRBV6-6
CDR3 DNA: TGTGCCAGCAGTCGTACAGCGAACACCGGGGAGCTGTTTTTT
CDR3 protein: CASSRTANTGELFF

CDR3 length: 13
clone size: -
D gene: -
J gene: TRBJ2-1
V gene: TRBV5-1
CDR3 DNA: TGCGCCAGCGGCGACGGAGTCCGGATAGGGCAGTTCTTC
CDR3 protein: CASGDGVRIGQFF

CDR3 length: 18
clone size: -
D gene: -
J gene: TRBJ1-1
V gene: TRBV7-9
CDR3 DNA: TGTGCCAGCAGCTCTCCAGCGGGTAGGGGTAGTCTAGTCGCTGAAGCTTTCTTT
CDR3 protein: CASSSPAGRGSLVAEAFF

CDR3 length: 13
clone size: -
D gene: -
J gene: TRBJ2-5
V gene: TRBV5-1
CDR3 DNA: TGCGCCAGCAGCTCAACGGACTCCGGCGGGCAGTACTTC
CDR3 protein: CASSSTDSGGQYF

CDR3 length: 15
clone size: -
D gene: TRBD2
J gene: TRBJ2-2
V gene: TRBV9
CDR3 DNA: TGTGCCAGCAGCGTAGCGGGGGGGGTCAGCGGGGAGCTGTTTTTT
CDR3 protein: CASSVAGGVSGELFF

CDR3 length: 19
clone size: -
D gene: TRBD2
J gene: TRBJ2-2
V gene: TRBV10-1
CDR3 DNA: TGCGCCAGCGTGGAGGGGGGGCTAGCGGGAGGGCCTGTCACCGGGGAGCTGTTTTTT
CDR3 protein: CASVEGGLAGGPVTGELFF

CDR3 length: 13
clone size: -
D gene: TRBD1
J gene: TRBJ1-5
V gene: TRBV27
CDR3 DNA: TGTGCCAGTCGGACAGGGTGGAATCAGCCCCAGCATTTT
CDR3 protein: CASRTGWNQPQHF

CDR3 length: 14
clone size: -
D gene: -
J gene: TRBJ2-3
V gene: TRBV6-5
CDR3 DNA: TGTGCCAGCAGTTACCGGGAGAGCACAGATACGCAGTATTTT
CDR3 protein: CASSYRESTDTQYF

CDR3 length: 16
clone size: -
D gene: TRBD2
J gene: TRBJ2-3
V gene: TRBV5-6
CDR3 DNA: TGTGCCAGCACCATGACTAGCGGGGGCCACACAGATACGCAGTATTTT
CDR3 protein: CASTMTSGGHTDTQYF

CDR3 length: 12
clone size: few
D gene: TRBD1
J gene: TRBJ1-2
V gene: TRBV28
CDR3 DNA: TGTGCCAGCAGTTTCAGGGGGTACGGCTACACCTTC
CDR3 protein: CASSFRGYGYTF

CDR3 length: 14
clone size: -
D gene: TRBD2
J gene: TRBJ2-5
V gene: TRBV13
CDR3 DNA: TGTGCCAGCAAGGCCGGGACTAGCGAAGAGACCCAGTACTTC
CDR3 protein: CASKAGTSEETQYF

CDR3 length: 16
clone size: few
D gene: TRBD2
J gene: TRBJ2-1
V gene: TRBV7-9
CDR3 DNA: TGTTCCAGCAGCATTAGCGGGAGGGGCTCCTACAATGAGCAGTTCTTC
CDR3 protein: CSSSISGRGSYNEQFF

CDR3 length: 12
clone size: once
D gene: -
J gene: TRBJ2-7
V gene: TRBV10-3
CDR3 DNA: TGTGCCATCAGACCCACGGGGTCCGAGCAGTACTTC
CDR3 protein: CAIRPTGSEQYF

CDR3 length: 15
clone size: -
D gene: -
J gene: TRBJ1-4
V gene: TRBV19
CDR3 DNA: TGTGCCAGTATCCCCTCGACCGAGGTCAATGAAAAACTGTTTTTT
CDR3 protein: CASIPSTEVNEKLFF

CDR3 length: 16
clone size: -
D gene: TRBD2
J gene: TRBJ2-2
V gene: TRBV7-9
CDR3 DNA: TGTGCCAGCAGCCCCGGACTAGCGGGGATCACCGGGGAGCTGTTTTTT
CDR3 protein: CASSPGLAGITGELFF

CDR3 length: 12
clone size: -
D gene: -
J gene: TRBJ2-7
V gene: TRBV11-2
CDR3 DNA: TGTGCCAGCAGCCGATTAACTTACGAGCAGTACTTC
CDR3 protein: CASSRLTYEQYF

CDR3 length: 14
clone size: -
D gene: -
J gene: TRBJ2-6
V gene: TRBV5-1
CDR3 DNA: TGCGCCAGCTTCACCAGCTCTGGGGCCAACGTCCTGACTTTC
CDR3 protein: CASFTSSGANVLTF

CDR3 length: 15
clone size: -
D gene: TRBD2
J gene: TRBJ2-2
V gene: TRBV4-2
CDR3 DNA: TGTGCCAGCAGCCAAGAAGCGGGAGGGACCGGGGAGCTGTTTTTT
CDR3 protein: CASSQEAGGTGELFF

CDR3 length: 14
clone size: -
D gene: TRBD1
J gene: TRBJ2-7
V gene: TRBV28
CDR3 DNA: TGTGCCAGCAGCCTCGACAGGGCCCCCTACGAGCAGTACTTC
CDR3 protein: CASSLDRAPYEQYF